These T cell receptor beta chains were read from a single sample in a study of identical twins' blood T cells. MiXCR, run by TCRdb on the 5' RACE reads, gives a single entry per CDR3 protein. The repertoire holds about 370,000 distinct CDR3 sequences, with under 30% as singletons. The sample taken for sequencing was PBMCs. These receptors were obtained from a woman aged 18 to 49 in good health. The CDR3 runs from the conserved cysteine through the conserved F or W. A D gene is named only where the DNA matches it firmly. A clone size is listed for some rows: how often the clone was seen (once, few, many), or a class if it is expanded.

few,TRBJ2-3,TRBV6-6,NA,14,CASSLDPGTDTQYF,TGTGCCAGCAGTTTAGACCCCGGCACAGATACGCAGTATTTT
NA,TRBJ2-5,TRBV29-1,TRBD1,14,CSVSGTGFGETQYF,TGCAGCGTCTCCGGGACAGGGTTTGGGGAGACCCAGTACTTC
few,TRBJ2-1,TRBV29-1,NA,14,CSVEELQGTDEQFF,TGCAGCGTGGAGGAGCTACAGGGTACGGATGAGCAGTTCTTC
NA,TRBJ1-2,TRBV3-1,NA,15,CASSRPGGGGYGYTF,TGTGCCAGCAGCCGCCCCGGCGGGGGCGGCTATGGCTACACCTTC
NA,TRBJ2-2,TRBV5-1,NA,14,CASSLLSLAGELFF,TGCGCCAGCAGCTTGCTCTCATTAGCCGGGGAGCTGTTTTTT
NA,TRBJ2-5,TRBV6-5,NA,13,CASSSSEKETQYF,TGTGCCAGCAGTTCAAGCGAGAAAGAGACCCAGTACTTC
few,TRBJ1-1,TRBV25-1,NA,14,CASSEWVGGTEAFF,TGTGCCAGCAGTGAATGGGTGGGCGGCACTGAAGCTTTCTTT
NA,TRBJ1-1,TRBV11-2,NA,17,CASSLEEGLNYNTEAFF,TGTGCCAGCAGCTTAGAGGAGGGATTGAATTATAACACTGAAGCTTTCTTT
NA,TRBJ2-1,TRBV29-1,NA,16,CSVEAWAGGISNEQFF,TGCAGCGTTGAAGCATGGGCCGGAGGGATCTCCAATGAGCAGTTCTTC
NA,TRBJ1-1,TRBV20-1,NA,14,CSARNRDSSTEAFF,TGCAGTGCTAGAAACAGGGATTCGAGCACTGAAGCTTTCTTT
many,TRBJ2-3,TRBV9,NA,15,CASSVGDPSTDTQYF,TGTGCCAGCAGCGTAGGGGACCCAAGCACAGATACGCAGTATTTT
few,TRBJ2-7,TRBV18,NA,16,CASSPDFDRDTYEQYF,TGTGCCAGCTCACCAGATTTCGACAGAGACACCTACGAGCAGTACTTC
many,TRBJ2-2,TRBV2,NA,14,CASDVGENPGELFF,TGTGCCAGCGATGTCGGAGAGAACCCCGGGGAGCTGTTTTTT
NA,TRBJ1-2,TRBV10-3,TRBD1,13,CAISPDRAYGYTF,TGTGCCATCAGCCCGGACAGGGCCTATGGCTACACCTTC
NA,TRBJ2-3,TRBV20-1,NA,14,CSARLSSGTDTQYF,TGCAGTGCTAGGCTGAGTAGCGGCACAGATACGCAGTATTTT
NA,TRBJ2-3,TRBV6-2/TRBV6-3,NA,13,CASRRQDGDTQYF,TGTGCCAGCAGACGACAGGACGGGGATACGCAGTATTTT
few,TRBJ1-3,TRBV19,NA,13,CASRTGSGNTIYF,TGTGCCTCCCGAACTGGCTCTGGAAACACCATATATTTT
NA,TRBJ1-1,TRBV9,TRBD1,13,CATGRDRDTEAFF,TGTGCCACAGGAAGGGACAGGGACACTGAAGCTTTCTTT
many,TRBJ1-1,TRBV20-1,NA,13,CSEEGLGAGEAFF,TGCAGTGAAGAGGGCCTAGGGGCGGGTGAAGCTTTCTTT
NA,TRBJ1-3,TRBV29-1,NA,13,CSVDRIRRNTIYF,TGCAGCGTTGATCGCATACGACGGAACACCATATATTTT
NA,TRBJ2-2,TRBV5-1,TRBD2,15,CASSPGLPNTGELFF,TGCGCCAGCAGCCCGGGACTACCGAACACCGGGGAGCTGTTTTTT
NA,TRBJ1-5,TRBV20-1,NA,14,CSGQRGGCDQPQHF,TGCAGTGGCCAAAGAGGAGGGTGTGATCAGCCCCAGCATTTT
few,TRBJ2-7,TRBV20-1,NA,15,CSAPGKAPGSYEQYF,TGCAGTGCCCCTGGAAAGGCTCCGGGGAGCTACGAGCAGTACTTC
NA,TRBJ2-1,TRBV7-2,NA,12,CGSSRVPSEQFF,TGTGGCAGCAGCCGCGTCCCTAGTGAGCAGTTCTTC
NA,TRBJ1-1,TRBV6-5,NA,13,CASTRDGNTEAFF,TGTGCCAGCACCAGGGACGGGAACACTGAAGCTTTCTTT
NA,TRBJ1-2,TRBV9,NA,15,CASSVVYTANYGHTF,TGTGCCAGCAGCGTAGTTTACACAGCTAACTATGGCCACACCTTC
NA,TRBJ1-5,TRBV10-3,NA,14,CAISDREANQPQHF,TGTGCCATCAGTGACAGGGAGGCCAATCAGCCCCAGCATTTT
NA,TRBJ2-3,TRBV20-1,TRBD2,15,CSAGLTSTSTDTQYF,TGCAGTGCTGGGTTGACTAGCACTAGCACAGATACGCAGTATTTT